These 4 T cell receptor beta chains originate from one sample sequenced in a study of shared clonotypes between healthy human individuals. The assay was immunoSEQ multiplex PCR, and TCRdb's table has in-frame clones only and misses some. The profile shows 650,000 to 800,000 clones, roughly 72% of them singletons. Sequencing used memory CD4+ T cells sorted from blood. Subset noted: CD45RA-negative fraction. Source of these receptors: a woman in her twenties or thirties in good health.

The chain recombines TRBV7-3 with TRBJ2-7, with a possible D match to TRBD1 (5 bases). V was pared by 6 bases and J by 0 bases, with 12 bases between. CDR1 is SGHTA, CDR2 FQGTGA, per germline. The CDR3 runs 14 residues. This CDR3 reads CASSQPQGSYEQYF. The CDR3, as DNA: TGTGCCAGCAGTCAGCCTCAGGGCTCCTACGAGCAGTACTTC.

The V call is TRBV5-1, the J call TRBJ2-7; 7 bases fit TRBD1. Trimming took 7 bases from V and 4 from J; bases not matched to a gene: 11. The germline V gene encodes CDR1 SGHRS and CDR2 YFSETQ. This CDR3 has 14 residues. DNA of the CDR3: TGCGCCAGCGGTGAAGACAGGGCCCCTTACGAGCAGTACTTC. Protein product: CASGEDRAPYEQYF.

This chain uses TRBV28 with TRBJ2-2; 15 bases agree with TRBD2. Germline V CDR1 and CDR2: MDHEN, SYDVKM. CDR3 size: 18 residues. V lost 5 bases to trimming and J lost 0 bases; unmatched junction nucleotides: 4. DNA for the CDR3: TGTGCCAGCAGTCCCTGGACTAGCGGGAGGGCGAACACCGGGGAGCTGTTTTTT. This sequence encodes CASSPWTSGRANTGELFF.

This sequence joins TRBV15 and TRBJ2-3; D gene ambiguous. V lost 0 bases, J lost 0 bases, and 13 bases lay in between. Germline V gene data show CDR1 as LNHNV and CDR2 as YYDKDF (reference sequence). This CDR3 is 17 amino acids long. CDR3 DNA sequence: TGTGCCACCAGCAGAGAAGCGAGCACAACTAGCACAGATACGCAGTATTTT. It yields the protein CATSREASTTSTDTQYF. Together with reference TRBV15 and TRBJ2-3, the CDR3 gives the full variable domain: DAMVIQNPRYQVTQFGKPVTLSCSQTLNHNVMYWYQQKSSQAPKLLFHYYDKDFNNEADTPDNFQSRRPNTSFCFLDIRSPGLGDTAMYLCATSREASTTSTDTQYFGPGTRLTVL.